This entry describes one T cell receptor beta chain. Its cognate antigen is unknown. CDR3 length: 15 residues. The germline V gene encodes CDR1 SGHVS and CDR2 FQNEAQ. Trimming at V came to 3 bases and at J to 3 bases, leaving 3 bases not matched to a gene. The data were obtained in a study of T cell responses to AZD1222 COVID-19 vaccine. The assay was immunoSEQ multiplex PCR, and TCRdb's table has in-frame clones only and misses some. The sample shows some 250,000 clones, around 92% of them seen only once. Findings and limits, study-wide: Dominant at 160-218 and 743-854, vaccine-associated CD4 TCRs also spanned spike. Two AZD1222 administrations were followed by greater Spike-specific TCR breadth and depth.

The genes are TRBV7-8 and TRBJ1-5; 9 bases line up with TRBD1. Here the sequenced sample was peripheral blood, taken 28 days after the second AZD1222 dose. The receptor comes from an adult who received the AZD1222 COVID-19 vaccine. CDR3 nucleotide sequence: TGTGCCAGCAGCTTCCGGACAGGGGACAATCAGCCCCAGCATTTT. It yields the protein CASSFRTGDNQPQHF.